The T cell receptor beta chain under discussion was sequenced for a study of cytomegalovirus exposure and HLA in healthy donors. Findings of the study overall: HLA allele associations emerged for about 18,000 TCR beta sequences in a later analysis, at 0.05 false discovery rate.

The PCR contained 60 Vbeta and 13 Jbeta primers. TCRdb keeps only in-frame clones here, not all; method: immunoSEQ multiplex PCR. Here the sample spans approximately 220,000 clones, around 80% being singletons. Only one count was recorded for this clone. Its specificity is not known. Trimming stripped 1 base from V and 2 bases from J, with 15 bases between. This CDR3 is 16 amino acids long. Germline values: CDR1 SGHVS, CDR2 FQNEAQ. Material: PBMCs. This rearrangement joins TRBV7-8 to TRBJ2-7; TRBD1 is a possible D gene (6 bases). The sequence derives from a boy aged 2 to 10 in good health and CMV-seronegative. The CDR3 DNA is TGTGCCAGCAGCTTAGAGACAGGCCGAACTGCCTACGAGCAGTACTTC. Amino acid sequence: CASSLETGRTAYEQYF.